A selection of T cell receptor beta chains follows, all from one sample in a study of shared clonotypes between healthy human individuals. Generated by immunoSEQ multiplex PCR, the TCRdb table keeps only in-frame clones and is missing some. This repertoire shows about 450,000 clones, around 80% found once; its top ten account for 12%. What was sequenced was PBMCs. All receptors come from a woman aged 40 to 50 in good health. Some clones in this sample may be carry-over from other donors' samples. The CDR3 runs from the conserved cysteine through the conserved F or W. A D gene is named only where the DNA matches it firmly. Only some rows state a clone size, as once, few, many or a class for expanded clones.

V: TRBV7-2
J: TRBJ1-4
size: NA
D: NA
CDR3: CASSLVGGINEKLFF
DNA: TGTGCCAGCAGCTTAGTAGGGGGTATTAATGAAAAACTGTTTTTT

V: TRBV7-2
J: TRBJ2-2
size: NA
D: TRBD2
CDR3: CASSPRLAGNRGGTGELFF
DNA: TGTGCCAGCAGCCCACGACTAGCGGGGAACCGCGGGGGCACCGGGGAGCTGTTTTTT

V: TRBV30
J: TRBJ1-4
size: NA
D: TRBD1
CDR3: CAWSRQGYQENEKLFF
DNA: TGTGCCTGGAGTCGACAGGGTTATCAGGAGAATGAAAAACTGTTTTTT

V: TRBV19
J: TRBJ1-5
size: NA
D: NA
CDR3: CASSTGRSNQPQHF
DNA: TGTGCCAGTAGTACCGGGCGGTCCAATCAGCCCCAGCATTTT

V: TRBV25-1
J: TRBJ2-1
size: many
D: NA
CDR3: CASSESRADSYNEQFF
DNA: TGTGCCAGCAGTGAATCCCGGGCAGACTCCTACAATGAGCAGTTCTTC

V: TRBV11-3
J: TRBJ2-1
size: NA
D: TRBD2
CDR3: CASSSTTSNPLNEQFF
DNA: TGTGCCAGCAGCTCGACGACTAGCAACCCCCTCAATGAGCAGTTCTTC

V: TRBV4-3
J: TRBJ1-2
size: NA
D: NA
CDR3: CASSQDYGFSDGYTF
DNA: TGCGCCAGCAGCCAAGATTACGGGTTTTCCGATGGCTACACCTTC

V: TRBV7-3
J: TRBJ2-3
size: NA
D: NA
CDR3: CASSPGLQTDTQYF
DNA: TGTGCCAGCAGTCCGGGACTCCAGACAGATACGCAGTATTTT

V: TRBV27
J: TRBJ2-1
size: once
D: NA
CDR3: CASSSRGVHNEQFF
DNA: TGTGCCAGCAGTTCCCGGGGTGTCCACAATGAGCAGTTCTTC

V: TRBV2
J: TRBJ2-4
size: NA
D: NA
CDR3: CASSVLVDIQYF
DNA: TGTGCCAGCAGTGTGCTGGTGGACATTCAGTACTTC

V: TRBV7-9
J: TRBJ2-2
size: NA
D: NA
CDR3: CASSLTGRDTGELFF
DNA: TGTGCCAGCAGCTTGACAGGGAGGGACACCGGGGAGCTGTTTTTT

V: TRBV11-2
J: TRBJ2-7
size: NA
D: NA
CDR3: CASSRRSHRGGGRGYEQYF
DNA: TGTGCCAGCAGCCGAAGGAGCCACAGGGGGGGCGGGAGAGGTTACGAGCAGTACTTC

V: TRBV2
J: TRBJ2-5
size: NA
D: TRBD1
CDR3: CASSGQGGKQETQYF
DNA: TGTGCCAGCAGTGGACAGGGTGGAAAACAAGAGACCCAGTACTTC